The next 15 T cell receptor beta chains were all read from a single sample in a study of T-cell reconstitution after alpha-beta-depleted transplantation in children. The library targeted TCRbeta and was prepared with unique molecular identifiers. TCRdb reanalysed the PCR reads using MiXCR and keeps one entry per CDR3 protein. In the table there are hundreds of thousands of distinct CDR3 sequences, 13% of which are singletons. This sample comprised PBMCs, mostly from graft donor cells, obtained 360 days after TCRalphabeta/CD19-depleted stem cell transplant. These receptors were taken from a male patient aged 10 to 17 who had a stem cell transplant for acute myeloid leukemia, so the T cells may come from the graft donor.

This clonotype occurred a few times. The CDR3 coding sequence is TGTGCCAGCAGCTTATCCTCCCCGGGCGAGCAGTACTTC. Protein product: CASSLSSPGEQYF. This chain links TRBV7-9 with TRBJ2-7, with unresolved D. With 2 bases removed from V and 6 bases from J, the gap between germline ends came to 11 bases. Germline V gene data show CDR1 as SEHNR and CDR2 as FQNEAQ (reference sequence). This CDR3 has 13 amino acids.

At least ten counts were recorded for this clonotype. The genes are TRBV12-3 or TRBV12-4 and TRBJ1-4; unclear D gene. Trimming stripped 6 bases from V and 8 bases from J, with 13 bases between. The CDR3 length is 13 residues. CDR3 bases: TGTGCCAGCAGCCTTAGAAAGAACGAAAAACTGTTTTTT. Translating it yields CASSLRKNEKLFF.

The chain couples TRBV4-3 to TRBJ2-6, with 9 bases fitting TRBD1. CDR1 is LGHNA, CDR2 YSLEER, per germline. V was pared by 3 bases and J by 2 bases, with 14 bases of the junction left unmatched. The length of the CDR3 is 20 residues. The CDR3 loop reads CASSHLLPAQGAPGANVLTF. DNA for the CDR3: TGCGCCAGCAGCCATTTACTCCCCGCACAGGGGGCGCCTGGGGCCAACGTCCTGACTTTC.

This clonotype has just a few counts. The chain couples TRBV4-2 to TRBJ1-5; a weak D match, TRBD1 (5 bases). With 0 bases removed from V and 4 bases from J, the gap between germline ends came to 16 bases. Per germline, CDR1 LGHNA and CDR2 YNFKEQ. This CDR3 is 17 amino acids long. CDR3 in DNA: TGTGCCAGCAGCCAAGATTCCGAGGGGTTTTGGAATCAGCCCCAGCATTTT. It is translated as CASSQDSEGFWNQPQHF.

This CDR3 is CASSQVLNNYEQYF. In nucleotides, the CDR3 is TGCGCCAGCAGCCAAGTTCTGAATAACTACGAGCAGTACTTC. V usage is TRBV4-3 and J usage is TRBJ2-7; no clear D gene. This CDR3 has 14 residues. Germline V gene lookup returns CDR1 LGHNA and CDR2 YSLEER. V was shortened by 1 base and J by 3 bases, with 10 bases between the two germline ends.

This chain connects TRBV4-2 to TRBJ2-2, with TRBD2 matching over 15 bases. The V segment lost 1 base and the J segment 7 bases; nucleotides outside the gene matches: 10. This CDR3 spans 19 amino acids. Germline values: CDR1 LGHNA, CDR2 YNFKEQ. CDR3: CASSQAGTSGRTGGGELFF. Written as DNA, the CDR3 is TGTGCCAGCAGCCAAGCCGGGACTAGCGGGAGGACCGGGGGCGGGGAGCTGTTTTTT.

This clonotype was picked up a small number of times. The chain uses TRBV9 and TRBJ1-2; D is ambiguous. Trimming removed 2 bases at V and 1 base at J, with 9 bases between. Germline CDR1 and CDR2: SGDLS and YYNGEE. The CDR3 sequence is 14 residues long. Here the CDR3 reads CASSVEGVNYGYTF. In DNA, the CDR3 is TGTGCCAGCAGCGTCGAGGGTGTTAACTATGGCTACACCTTC.

The chain's CDR3 is CSVTSGSPLAGELFF. Here the CDR3 DNA reads TGCAGCGTCACTAGCGGGAGCCCCCTGGCCGGGGAGCTGTTTTTT. The rearrangement uses TRBV29-1 and TRBJ2-2; 11 bases match TRBD2. Per germline, CDR1 SQVTM and CDR2 ANQGSEA. CDR3 length equals 15 residues. V was pared by 6 bases and J by 6 bases, with 9 bases of the junction left unmatched.

The rearrangement links TRBV24-1 to TRBJ2-7, with 8 bases that match TRBD1. V lost 4 bases, J lost 3 bases, and 4 bases stayed unmatched. Looked up from germline, CDR1 is KGHDR and CDR2 is SFDVKD. The CDR3 totals 14 residues. CDR3 sequence (DNA): TGTGCCACCAGTGAAGCAGGGGGCGGCTACGAGCAGTACTTC. Translated: CATSEAGGGYEQYF.

The gene calls are TRBV11-2 and TRBJ2-1; 14 bases line up with TRBD2. Trimming took 5 bases from V and 9 from J; bases not matched to a gene: 6. CDR1 is SGHAT, CDR2 FQNNGV, per germline. This CDR3 is built from 15 residues. CDR3 sequence (DNA): TGTGCCAGCAGCCCCCGACTAGCGGGAGGGTTTGAGCAGTTCTTC. Amino acid sequence: CASSPRLAGGFEQFF.

The chain uses TRBV7-8 and TRBJ2-3; 10 bases map to TRBD1. The J call may be mistaken, given a closer DNA end match to TRBJ1-5. Per the germline V gene, CDR1 is SGHVS and CDR2 is FQNEAQ. This CDR3 is built from 17 residues. The CDR3 reads CASSWMTGTGVGDTQHF. CDR3 coding DNA: TGTGCCAGCAGCTGGATGACCGGGACAGGGGTGGGAGATACGCAGCATTTT.

This sequence joins TRBV7-6 and TRBJ2-7, with 7 bases matching TRBD2. Per germline, CDR1 SGHVS and CDR2 FNYEAQ. The ends lost 1 base at V and 4 bases at J; junction bases unmatched: 7. The CDR3 spans 15 residues. The CDR3 DNA sequence: TGTGCCAGCAGCTTAGAGGGAAGGGGACTATACGAGCAGTACTTC. Translation: CASSLEGRGLYEQYF.

This clonotype was picked up a small number of times. CDR3 in amino acids: CSVGGRETQYF. The CDR3 DNA is TGCAGCGTCGGGGGGCGGGAGACCCAGTACTTC. The gene calls are TRBV20-1 and TRBJ2-5; possible D gene TRBD2, 7 bases. Germline V CDR1 and CDR2: DFQATT, SNEGSKA (reference sequence). CDR3 length: 11 amino acids.

This clonotype was found a few times. V and J are TRBV20-1 and TRBJ2-7; D ambiguous. Germline V gene data show CDR1 as DFQATT and CDR2 as SNEGSKA (reference sequence). The CDR3 covers 13 residues. Trimming pared 0 bases from V and 9 bases from J, leaving 15 bases between. DNA for the CDR3: TGCAGTGCTAGAGATGTTTTGGCGGTAGCGCAGTACTTC. It encodes CSARDVLAVAQYF.

In this sample, this clonotype turned up many times. The chain recombines TRBV7-2 with TRBJ1-5; D may be TRBD1 (6 bases). The germline V gene has CDR1 SGHTA and CDR2 FQGNSA. Trimming pared 2 bases from V and 5 bases from J, leaving 7 bases between. The CDR3 runs 13 residues. The CDR3 spells CASSLWGHQPQHF. CDR3 coding DNA: TGTGCCAGCAGCTTATGGGGGCATCAGCCCCAGCATTTT.